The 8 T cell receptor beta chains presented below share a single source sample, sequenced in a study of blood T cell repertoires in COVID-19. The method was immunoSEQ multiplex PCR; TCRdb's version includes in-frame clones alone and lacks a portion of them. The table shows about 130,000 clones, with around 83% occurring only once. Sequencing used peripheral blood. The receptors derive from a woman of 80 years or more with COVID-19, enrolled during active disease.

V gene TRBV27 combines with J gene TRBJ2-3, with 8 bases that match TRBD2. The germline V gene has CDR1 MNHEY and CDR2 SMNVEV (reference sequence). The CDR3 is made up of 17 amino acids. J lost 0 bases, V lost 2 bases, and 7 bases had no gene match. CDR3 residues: CASSLGRTSTSTDTQYF. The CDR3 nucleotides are TGTGCCAGCAGTTTAGGGAGGACTAGCACCAGCACAGATACGCAGTATTTT.

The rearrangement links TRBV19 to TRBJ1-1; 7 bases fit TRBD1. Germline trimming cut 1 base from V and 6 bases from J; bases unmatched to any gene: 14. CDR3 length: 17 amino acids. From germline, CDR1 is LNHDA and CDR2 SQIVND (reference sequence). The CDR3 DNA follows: TGTGCCAGTAGTATAGCCCTCCTGACAGGGCCAATTGCTGAAGCTTTCTTT. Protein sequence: CASSIALLTGPIAEAFF.

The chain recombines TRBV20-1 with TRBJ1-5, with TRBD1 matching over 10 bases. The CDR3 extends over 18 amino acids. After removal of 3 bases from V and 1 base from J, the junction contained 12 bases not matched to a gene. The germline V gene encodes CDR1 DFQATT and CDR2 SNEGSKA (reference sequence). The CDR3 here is CSASPSVGQGGSNQPQHF. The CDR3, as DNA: TGCAGTGCTAGTCCCTCGGTCGGACAGGGGGGCAGCAATCAGCCCCAGCATTTT.

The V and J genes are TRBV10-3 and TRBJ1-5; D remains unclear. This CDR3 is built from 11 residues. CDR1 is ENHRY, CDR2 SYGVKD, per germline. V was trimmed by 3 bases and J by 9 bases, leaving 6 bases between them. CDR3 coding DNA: TGTGCCATCAGTGATCTCGGGCCCCAGCATTTT. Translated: CAISDLGPQHF.

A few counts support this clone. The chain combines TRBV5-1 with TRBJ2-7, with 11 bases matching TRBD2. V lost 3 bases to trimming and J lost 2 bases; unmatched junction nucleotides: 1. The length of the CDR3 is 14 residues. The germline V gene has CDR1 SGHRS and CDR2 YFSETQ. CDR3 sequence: CASSSGLAAYEQYF. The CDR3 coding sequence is TGCGCCAGCAGCTCGGGACTAGCGGCCTACGAGCAGTACTTC.

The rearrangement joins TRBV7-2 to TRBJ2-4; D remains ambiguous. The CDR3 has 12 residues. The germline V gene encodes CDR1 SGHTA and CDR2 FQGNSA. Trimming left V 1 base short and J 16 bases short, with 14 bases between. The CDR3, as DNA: TGTGCCAGCAGCTTAGACCGACGGCGGTATTACTTC. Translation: CASSLDRRRYYF. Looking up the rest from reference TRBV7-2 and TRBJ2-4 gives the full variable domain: GAGVSQSPSNKVTEKGKDVELRCDPISGHTALYWYRQSLGQGLEFLIYFQGNSAPDKSGLPSDRFSAERTGGSVSTLTIQRTQQEDSAVYLCASSLDRRRYYFGAGTRLSVL.

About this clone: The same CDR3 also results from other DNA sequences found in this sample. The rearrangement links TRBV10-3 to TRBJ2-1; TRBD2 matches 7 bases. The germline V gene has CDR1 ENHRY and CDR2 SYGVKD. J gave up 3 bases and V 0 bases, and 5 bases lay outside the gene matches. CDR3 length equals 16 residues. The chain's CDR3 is CAISESMAGDYNEQFF. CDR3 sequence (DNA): TGTGCCATCAGTGAGTCGATGGCGGGAGACTACAATGAGCAGTTCTTC.

The CDR3 protein is CASSFQGSTEAFF. The CDR3 DNA reads as TGTGCCAGCAGCTTCCAGGGAAGCACTGAAGCTTTCTTT. V usage is TRBV7-3 and J usage is TRBJ1-1; TRBD1 might be the D (5 bases). This CDR3 is 13 amino acids long. V was trimmed by 3 bases and J by 4 bases, leaving 9 bases between them. CDR1 and CDR2 (germline): SGHTA, FQGTGA.